These T cell receptor beta chains were read from a single sample in a study of blood T cells in healthy people across ages. TCRdb reprocessed the 5' RACE reads via MiXCR and lists one record per CDR3 protein. This table holds more than 800,000 distinct CDR3 sequences, around 30% found once. Material: blood. The receptor source for this set is a woman of 80 years or more in good health. CDR3s leave out the opening cysteine and the closing phenylalanine or tryptophan. The D gene is left open where the match is weak. Expanded clones get a size class; other rows say once, few or many, or leave the size out.

many	12	TRBV6-5	TRBJ1-1	TRBD1	ASRTDRGGFEAF
many	13	TRBV20-1	TRBJ2-3	NA	SARPGAQITDTQY
many	10	TRBV28	TRBJ2-7	NA	ASSWGLNEQY
many	12	TRBV24-1	TRBJ2-5	NA	ATQGLGGAETQY
many	10	TRBV7-2	TRBJ2-7	NA	ASSLEGGEQY
NA	13	TRBV3-1	TRBJ2-4	TRBD1	ASSWTGLAKNIQY
few	13	TRBV20-1	TRBJ2-3	TRBD2	SAVETSGRTDTQY
many	14	TRBV7-2	TRBJ2-7	NA	ASSSDSFSVSYEQY
many	11	TRBV7-2	TRBJ2-1	TRBD2	ASSSGGVNEQF
few	15	TRBV10-3	TRBJ1-2	TRBD1	AISDYSRTGVDYGYT
many	13	TRBV9	TRBJ2-1	NA	ASSVGAGAYNEQF
NA	13	TRBV3-1	TRBJ2-3	TRBD2	VSSQQAGAGSTQY
NA	13	TRBV12-3/TRBV12-4	TRBJ1-3	NA	ASNLGGGSGNTIY
NA	11	TRBV28	TRBJ2-1	NA	ASSLGGQETQF
NA	11	TRBV7-7	TRBJ2-7	NA	ASTPNRPYEQY
many	13	TRBV11-2	TRBJ2-5	TRBD1	ASSRGQGGVTTQY
many	14	TRBV19	TRBJ2-1	TRBD2	ASRDRLAGWVNEQF